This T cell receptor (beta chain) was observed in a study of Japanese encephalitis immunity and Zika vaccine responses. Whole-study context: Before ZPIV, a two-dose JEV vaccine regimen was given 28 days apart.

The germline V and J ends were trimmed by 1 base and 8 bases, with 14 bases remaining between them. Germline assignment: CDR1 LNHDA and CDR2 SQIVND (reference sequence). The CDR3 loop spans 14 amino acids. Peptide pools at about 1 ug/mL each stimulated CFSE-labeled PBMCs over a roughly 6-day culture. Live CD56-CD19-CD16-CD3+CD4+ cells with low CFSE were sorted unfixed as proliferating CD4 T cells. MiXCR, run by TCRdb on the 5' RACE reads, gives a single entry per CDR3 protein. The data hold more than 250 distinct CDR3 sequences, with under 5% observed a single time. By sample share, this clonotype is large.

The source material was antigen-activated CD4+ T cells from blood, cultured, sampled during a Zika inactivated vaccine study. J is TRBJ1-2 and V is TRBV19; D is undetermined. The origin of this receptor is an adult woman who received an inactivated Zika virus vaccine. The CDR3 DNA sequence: TGTGCCAGTAGTATAGGGACCCTCTCGGGCGGCTACACCTTC. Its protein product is CASSIGTLSGGYTF.